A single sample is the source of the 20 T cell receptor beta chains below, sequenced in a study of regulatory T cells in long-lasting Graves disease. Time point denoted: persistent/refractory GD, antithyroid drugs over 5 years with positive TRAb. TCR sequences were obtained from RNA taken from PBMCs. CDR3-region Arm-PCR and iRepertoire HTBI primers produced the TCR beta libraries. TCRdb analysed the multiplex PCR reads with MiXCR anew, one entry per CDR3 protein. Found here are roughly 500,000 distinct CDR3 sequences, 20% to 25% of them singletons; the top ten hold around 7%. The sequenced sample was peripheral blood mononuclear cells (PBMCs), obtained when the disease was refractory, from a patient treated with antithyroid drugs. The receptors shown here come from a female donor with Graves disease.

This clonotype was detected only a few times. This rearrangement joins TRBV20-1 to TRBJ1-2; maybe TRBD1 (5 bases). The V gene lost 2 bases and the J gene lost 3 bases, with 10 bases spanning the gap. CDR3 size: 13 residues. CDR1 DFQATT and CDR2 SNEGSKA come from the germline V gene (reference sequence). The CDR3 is CSARQGDDYGYTF. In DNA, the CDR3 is TGCAGTGCTAGACAGGGTGACGACTATGGCTACACCTTC.

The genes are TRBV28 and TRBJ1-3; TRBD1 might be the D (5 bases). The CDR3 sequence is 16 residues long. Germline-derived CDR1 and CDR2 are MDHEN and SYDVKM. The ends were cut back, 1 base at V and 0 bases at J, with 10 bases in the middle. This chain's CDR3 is CASSLFGDYSGNTIYF. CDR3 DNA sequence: TGTGCCAGCAGTTTATTCGGGGACTACTCTGGAAACACCATATATTTT. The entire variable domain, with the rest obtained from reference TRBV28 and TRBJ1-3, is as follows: DVKVTQSSRYLVKRTGEKVFLECVQDMDHENMFWYRQDPGLGLRLIYFSYDVKMKEKGDIPEGYSVSREKKERFSLILESASTNQTSMYLCASSLFGDYSGNTIYFGEGSWLTVV.

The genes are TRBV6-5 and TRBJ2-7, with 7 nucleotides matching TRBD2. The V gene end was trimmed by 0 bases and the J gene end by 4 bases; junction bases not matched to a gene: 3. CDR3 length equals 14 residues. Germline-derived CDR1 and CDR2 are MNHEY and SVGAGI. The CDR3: CASSYSASGYEQYF. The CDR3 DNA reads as TGTGCCAGCAGTTACTCGGCTAGCGGTTACGAGCAGTACTTC.

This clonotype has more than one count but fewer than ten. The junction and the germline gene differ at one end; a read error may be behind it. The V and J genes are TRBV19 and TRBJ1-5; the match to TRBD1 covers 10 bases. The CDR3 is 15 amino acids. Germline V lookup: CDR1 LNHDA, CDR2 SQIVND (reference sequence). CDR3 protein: CASSTTGTGDQPQHF. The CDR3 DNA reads TGTGCCAGTAGTACGACCGGGACAGGGGATCAACCCCAGCATTTT.

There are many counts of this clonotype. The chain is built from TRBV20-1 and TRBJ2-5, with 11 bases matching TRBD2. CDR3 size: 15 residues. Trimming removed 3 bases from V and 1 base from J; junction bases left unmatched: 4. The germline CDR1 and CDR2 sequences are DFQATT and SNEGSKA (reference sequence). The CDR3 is CSARGTSGGQETQYF. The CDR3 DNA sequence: TGCAGTGCTAGGGGAACTAGCGGGGGCCAAGAGACCCAGTACTTC.

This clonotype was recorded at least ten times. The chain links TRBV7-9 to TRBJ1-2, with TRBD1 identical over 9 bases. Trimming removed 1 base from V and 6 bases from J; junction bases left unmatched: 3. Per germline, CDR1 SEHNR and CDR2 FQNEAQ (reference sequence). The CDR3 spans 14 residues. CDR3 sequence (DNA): TGTGCCAGCAGCTTAGTGGGGACAGGGAATGGCTACACCTTC. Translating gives CASSLVGTGNGYTF.

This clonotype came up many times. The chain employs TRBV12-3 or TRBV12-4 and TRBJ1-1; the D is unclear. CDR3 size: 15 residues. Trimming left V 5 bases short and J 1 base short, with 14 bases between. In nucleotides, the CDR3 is TGTGCCAGCAGTCTGGACCAGACGGGGAACACTGAAGCTTTCTTT. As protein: CASSLDQTGNTEAFF.

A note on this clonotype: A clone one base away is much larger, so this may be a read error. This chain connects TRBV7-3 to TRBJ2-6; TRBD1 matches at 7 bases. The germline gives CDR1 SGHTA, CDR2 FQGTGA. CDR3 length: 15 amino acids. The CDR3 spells CAGSLTGSGANVLTF. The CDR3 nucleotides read TGTGCCGGCAGCCTGACAGGGTCTGGGGCCAACGTCCTGACTTTC.

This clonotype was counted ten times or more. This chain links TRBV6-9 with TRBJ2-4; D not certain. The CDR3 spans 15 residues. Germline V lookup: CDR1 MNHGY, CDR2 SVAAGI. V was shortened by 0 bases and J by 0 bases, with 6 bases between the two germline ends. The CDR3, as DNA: TGTGCCAGCAGTTATTCTCTGGGAGCCAAAAACATTCAGTACTTC. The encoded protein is CASSYSLGAKNIQYF.

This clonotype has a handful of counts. The DNA of the CDR3 is TGTGCCAGTAAGCTTGGGCATTCGGCTGGCAAAAACATTCAGTACTTC. It encodes CASKLGHSAGKNIQYF. The chain links TRBV19 to TRBJ2-4; D unresolved. Trimming shortened V by 7 bases and J by 3 bases, and 19 bases separated the two germline ends. CDR1 is LNHDA, CDR2 SQIVND, per germline (reference sequence). The CDR3 consists of 16 residues.

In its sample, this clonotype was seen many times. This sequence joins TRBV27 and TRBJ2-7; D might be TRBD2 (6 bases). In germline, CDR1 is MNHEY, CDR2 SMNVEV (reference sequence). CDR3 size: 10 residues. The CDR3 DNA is TGTGCGTCGGGACTTTACGAGCAGTACTTC. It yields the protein CASGLYEQYF.

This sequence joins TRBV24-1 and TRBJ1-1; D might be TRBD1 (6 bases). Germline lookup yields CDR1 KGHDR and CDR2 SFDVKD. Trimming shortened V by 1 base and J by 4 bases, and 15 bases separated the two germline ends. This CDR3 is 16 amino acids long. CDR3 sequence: CATSDLSVRGGTEAFF. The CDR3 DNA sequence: TGTGCCACCAGTGATTTAAGCGTTAGAGGGGGCACTGAAGCTTTCTTT.

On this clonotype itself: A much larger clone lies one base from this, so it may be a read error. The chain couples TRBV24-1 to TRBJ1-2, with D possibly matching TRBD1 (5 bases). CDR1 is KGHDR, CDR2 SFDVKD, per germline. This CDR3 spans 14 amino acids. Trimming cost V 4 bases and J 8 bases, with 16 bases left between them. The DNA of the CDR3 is TGTGCCACCAGTGAATCCGGGACTTCCTGCGGCTACACCTTC. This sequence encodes CATSESGTSCGYTF.

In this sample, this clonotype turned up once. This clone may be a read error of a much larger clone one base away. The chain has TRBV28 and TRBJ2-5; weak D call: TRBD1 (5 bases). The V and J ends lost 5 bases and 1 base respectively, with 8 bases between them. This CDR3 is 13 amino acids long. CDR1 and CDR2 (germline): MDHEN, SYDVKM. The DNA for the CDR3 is TGTGCCAGCAGTCGACAGTTCCAAGAGACCCAGTACTTC. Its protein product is CASSRQFQETQYF. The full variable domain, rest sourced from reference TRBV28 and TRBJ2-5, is DVKVTQSSRYLVKRTGEKVFLECVQDMDHENMFWYRQDPGLGLRLIYFSYDVKMKEKGDIPEGYSVSREKKERFSLILESASTNQTSMYLCASSRQFQETQYFGPGTRLLVL.

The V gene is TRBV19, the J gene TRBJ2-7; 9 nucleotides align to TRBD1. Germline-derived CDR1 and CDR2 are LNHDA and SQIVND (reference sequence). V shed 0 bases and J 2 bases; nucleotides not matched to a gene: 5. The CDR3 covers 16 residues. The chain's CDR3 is CASSIDLGTGPYEQYF. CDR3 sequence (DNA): TGTGCCAGTAGTATAGATCTTGGGACAGGGCCCTACGAGCAGTACTTC.

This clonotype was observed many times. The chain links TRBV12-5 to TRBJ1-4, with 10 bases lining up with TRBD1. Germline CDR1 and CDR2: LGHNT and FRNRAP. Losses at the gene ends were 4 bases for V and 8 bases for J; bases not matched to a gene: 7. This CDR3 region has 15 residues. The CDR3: CASGSDRGRGEKLFF. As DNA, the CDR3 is TGTGCTAGTGGTTCCGACAGGGGGCGGGGGGAAAAACTGTTTTTT.

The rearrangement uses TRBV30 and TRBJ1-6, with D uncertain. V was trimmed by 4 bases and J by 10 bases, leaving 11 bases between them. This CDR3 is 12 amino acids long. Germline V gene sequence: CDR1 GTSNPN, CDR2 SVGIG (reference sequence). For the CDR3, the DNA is TGTGCCTGGAAGGGCGTAGGATCACCCCTCCACTTT. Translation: CAWKGVGSPLHF.

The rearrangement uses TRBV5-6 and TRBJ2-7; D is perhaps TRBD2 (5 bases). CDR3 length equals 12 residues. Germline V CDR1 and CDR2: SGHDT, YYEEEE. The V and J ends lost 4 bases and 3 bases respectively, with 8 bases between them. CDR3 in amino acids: CASSHGNYEQYF. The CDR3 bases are TGTGCCAGCAGCCACGGGAACTACGAGCAGTACTTC.

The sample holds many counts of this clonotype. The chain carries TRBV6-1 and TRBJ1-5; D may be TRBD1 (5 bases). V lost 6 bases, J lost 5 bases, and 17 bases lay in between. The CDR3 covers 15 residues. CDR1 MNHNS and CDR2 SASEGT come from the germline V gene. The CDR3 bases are TGTGCCAGCAGCCCCCTCAGGGTACGAGATCAGCCCCAGCATTTT. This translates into CASSPLRVRDQPQHF.

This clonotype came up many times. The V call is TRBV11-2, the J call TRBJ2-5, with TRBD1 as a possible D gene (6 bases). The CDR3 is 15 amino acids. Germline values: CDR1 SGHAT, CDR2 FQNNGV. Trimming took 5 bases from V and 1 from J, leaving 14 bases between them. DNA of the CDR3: TGTGCCAGCAGCCCCGGACAGAAATTCCAAGAGACCCAGTACTTC. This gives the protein CASSPGQKFQETQYF.